What follows are 12 T cell receptor beta chains derived from one specimen sequenced in a study of cytomegalovirus exposure and HLA in healthy donors. A multiplex PCR was run with 60 Vbeta primers and 13 Jbeta primers. The assay was immunoSEQ multiplex PCR, and TCRdb's table has in-frame clones only and misses some. The sample records approximately 80,000 clones, over 65% being singletons. The sequenced material came from PBMCs. Receptors originate from a woman between 35 and 50 years old in good health and CMV-seropositive.

This chain's CDR3 is CASSLDGGTGGYTF. For the CDR3, the DNA is TGCGCCAGCAGCTTGGACGGGGGTACAGGTGGCTACACCTTC. This chain connects TRBV5-1 to TRBJ1-2; maybe TRBD1 (5 bases). Between the trimmed V and J ends, which lost 0 bases and 7 bases, there was a span of 13 bases. CDR1 SGHRS and CDR2 YFSETQ come from the germline V gene. The CDR3 totals 14 residues.

The CDR3 bases are TGCGCCAGCAGCCGAGCGTTAAATAGCCTAGCGTCGAACACCGGGGAGCTGTTTTTT. It translates to CASSRALNSLASNTGELFF. The rearrangement uses TRBV4-1 and TRBJ2-2; TRBD2 might be the D (6 bases). This CDR3 region has 19 residues. The germline gives CDR1 MGHRA, CDR2 YSYEKL. The V and J ends lost 4 bases and 0 bases respectively, with 21 bases between them.

V is TRBV5-1 and J is TRBJ2-7; possible D gene TRBD1, 5 bases. Germline V gene sequence: CDR1 SGHRS, CDR2 YFSETQ. V was clipped by 2 bases and J by 4 bases, with 10 bases between them. The CDR3 loop spans 13 amino acids. The CDR3 bases are TGCGCCAGCAGCTTTACGCAGGGTTACGAGCAGTACTTC. Translated, it gives CASSFTQGYEQYF.

This chain joins TRBV27 and TRBJ1-1; 8 nucleotides match TRBD1. The CDR3 has 13 amino acids. The J segment lost 7 bases and the V segment lost 2 bases, leaving 3 bases of the junction unmatched. CDR1 MNHEY and CDR2 SMNVEV come from the germline V gene (reference sequence). CDR3 protein: CASSLAGGNEAFF. In DNA form, the CDR3 reads TGTGCCAGCAGTTTAGCAGGGGGCAATGAAGCTTTCTTT.

J is TRBJ1-1 and V is TRBV4-1; a weak D match, TRBD1 (5 bases). The CDR3 has 13 residues. CDR1 is MGHRA and CDR2 is YSYEKL in the germline V gene. V gave up 1 base and J gave up 5 bases, with 8 bases separating them. CDR3 amino acids: CASSQVGGTEAFF. CDR3 nucleotides: TGCGCCAGCAGCCAAGTCGGGGGGACTGAAGCTTTCTTT.

There are many counts of this clone. The rearrangement uses TRBV4-3 and TRBJ1-1; TRBD1 agrees at 11 bases. This CDR3 is built from 15 residues. The V and J ends lost 1 base and 6 bases, in that order; junction bases with no gene match: 4. Germline V gene data show CDR1 as LGHNA and CDR2 as YSLEER. CDR3 in amino acids: CASSQVTDRGPEAFF. CDR3 DNA sequence: TGCGCCAGCAGCCAAGTTACGGACAGGGGGCCTGAAGCTTTCTTT.

The V call is TRBV6-1, the J call TRBJ2-5, with D possibly matching TRBD2 (6 bases). The CDR3 runs 19 residues. Germline V gene sequence: CDR1 MNHNS, CDR2 SASEGT. Trimming took 2 bases from V and 7 from J, leaving 29 bases between them. CDR3 DNA sequence: TGTGCCAGCAGTGAATTCCCCGGGGGTAGCAGAGGGATAAAAGGGACCCAGTACTTC. Protein product: CASSEFPGGSRGIKGTQYF.

CDR3 sequence reads: CASSRASGGVGSYNEQFF. The CDR3 bases are TGTGCCAGCAGCCGGGCTAGCGGGGGGGTCGGCTCCTACAATGAGCAGTTCTTC. The chain has TRBV4-2 and TRBJ2-1; TRBD2 agrees at 12 bases. There are 18 residues in the CDR3. The V segment lost 4 bases and the J segment 0 bases; nucleotides outside the gene matches: 7. From germline, CDR1 is LGHNA and CDR2 YNFKEQ.

The V call is TRBV2, the J call TRBJ2-5; 7 nucleotides align to TRBD2. This CDR3 spans 14 amino acids. The J segment lost 1 base and the V segment lost 4 bases, leaving 3 bases of the junction unmatched. Per the germline V gene, CDR1 is SNHLY and CDR2 is FYNNEI. The CDR3 here is CASSASGFQETQYF. The CDR3 DNA follows: TGTGCCAGCAGTGCTAGCGGATTCCAAGAGACCCAGTACTTC.

The rearrangement uses TRBV28 and TRBJ2-7, with D maybe TRBD1 (6 bases). Germline lookup yields CDR1 MDHEN and CDR2 SYDVKM. The CDR3 is 14 amino acids. V was trimmed by 6 bases and J by 6 bases, leaving 18 bases between them. CDR3: CASSLKGVPGEQYF. The CDR3 DNA sequence: TGTGCCAGCAGCCTAAAGGGGGTCCCTGGCGAGCAGTACTTC.

V usage is TRBV27 and J usage is TRBJ1-6, with TRBD1 identical over 8 bases. The CDR3 runs 18 residues. V lost 5 bases, J lost 3 bases, and 12 bases stayed unmatched. Germline V gene data show CDR1 as MNHEY and CDR2 as SMNVEV (reference sequence). The CDR3 here is CASSPGTGRNSYNSPLHF. The CDR3 coding sequence is TGTGCCAGCAGTCCCGGGACAGGAAGAAACAGCTATAATTCACCCCTCCACTTT.

The J gene is TRBJ1-1, the V gene TRBV7-9, with D unresolved. The CDR3 totals 15 residues. The V gene lost 2 bases and the J gene lost 1 base, with 11 bases spanning the gap. CDR1 is SEHNR and CDR2 is FQNEAQ in the germline V gene (reference sequence). Here the CDR3 reads CASSLQLIQNTEAFF. The CDR3 nucleotides read TGTGCCAGCAGCTTACAGTTGATCCAGAACACTGAAGCTTTCTTT.